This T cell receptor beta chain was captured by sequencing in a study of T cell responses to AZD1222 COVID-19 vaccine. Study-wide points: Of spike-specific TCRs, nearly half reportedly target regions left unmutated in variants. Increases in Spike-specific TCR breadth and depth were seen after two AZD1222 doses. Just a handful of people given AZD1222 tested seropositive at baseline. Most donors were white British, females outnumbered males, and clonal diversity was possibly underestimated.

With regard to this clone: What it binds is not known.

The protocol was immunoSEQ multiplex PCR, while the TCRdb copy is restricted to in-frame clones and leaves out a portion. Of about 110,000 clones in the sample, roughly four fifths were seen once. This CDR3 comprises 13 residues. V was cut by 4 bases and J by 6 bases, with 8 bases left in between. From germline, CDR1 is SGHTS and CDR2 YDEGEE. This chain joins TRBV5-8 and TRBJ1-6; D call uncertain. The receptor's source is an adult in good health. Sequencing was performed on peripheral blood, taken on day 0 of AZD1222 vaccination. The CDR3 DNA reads TGTGCCAGCAGCCCGGAGATTAATTCACCCCTCCACTTT. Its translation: CASSPEINSPLHF.